These T cell receptor beta chains were read from a single sample in a study of shared clonotypes between healthy human individuals. TCRdb's copy holds only in-frame clones and misses some; the assay was immunoSEQ multiplex PCR. The data show over a million clones, with 75% to 85% seen just once and approximately 0.52% held by the top ten. The specimen sequenced was memory CD4+ T cells from PBMCs. All receptors come from a man between 18 and 29 years old in good health. Some clones in this sample may be carry-over from other donors' samples. Both conserved end residues are part of each CDR3. Clone size is given for some rows only: seen once, a few or many times, or a class if the clone is expanded.

j_call: TRBJ2-2; v_call: TRBV10-2; clone_size: -; cdr3_aa: CATERTLNTGELFF
j_call: TRBJ1-5; v_call: TRBV30; clone_size: -; cdr3_aa: CAWSGQGDQPQHF
j_call: TRBJ2-2; v_call: TRBV6-5; clone_size: -; cdr3_aa: CASSGTDPNTGELFF
j_call: TRBJ1-1; v_call: TRBV6-5; clone_size: -; cdr3_aa: CASSYQGARGTEAFF
j_call: TRBJ2-5; v_call: TRBV4-1; clone_size: few; cdr3_aa: CASSQATDRVGWRETQYF
j_call: TRBJ1-6; v_call: TRBV25-1; clone_size: -; cdr3_aa: CASSEGGNENSPLHF
j_call: TRBJ1-3; v_call: TRBV28; clone_size: -; cdr3_aa: CASSLYPGAGFGNTIYF
j_call: TRBJ1-3; v_call: TRBV4-2; clone_size: -; cdr3_aa: CASSQVDNSGNTIYF
j_call: TRBJ2-1; v_call: TRBV25-1; clone_size: -; cdr3_aa: CASSDTSGRTGEQFF
j_call: TRBJ1-5; v_call: TRBV10-1; clone_size: -; cdr3_aa: CASRGKQVSNQPQHF
j_call: TRBJ2-3; v_call: TRBV18; clone_size: -; cdr3_aa: CASSPRGELDTQYF
j_call: TRBJ1-4; v_call: TRBV5-1; clone_size: -; cdr3_aa: CASSLAASSSEKLFF
j_call: TRBJ1-1; v_call: TRBV6-5; clone_size: -; cdr3_aa: CASSYTEGTEAFF
j_call: TRBJ1-2; v_call: TRBV6-5; clone_size: -; cdr3_aa: CASSSQGGYTF
j_call: TRBJ1-1; v_call: TRBV2; clone_size: -; cdr3_aa: CASRRGWMNTEAFF
j_call: TRBJ2-7; v_call: TRBV11-3; clone_size: -; cdr3_aa: CASSLGGTSGYEQYF
j_call: TRBJ2-1; v_call: TRBV9; clone_size: -; cdr3_aa: CASGAGNGVWNEQFF